This entry lists 24 T cell receptor beta chains sequenced from one sample in a study of blood T cell repertoires in COVID-19. Here immunoSEQ multiplex PCR was the method, and the copy in TCRdb shows in-frame clones only, minus some. The top ten clones hold roughly 0.76% of a sample with roughly 190,000 clones, 85% to 95% of them seen once. Specimen: peripheral blood. These TCRs come from a man younger than 40 with COVID-19, enrolled during active disease.

Regarding this clone: One junction end does not reproduce the germline sequence, and a read error may be involved. V usage is TRBV3-1 (or the pseudogene TRBV3-2) and J usage is TRBJ2-3, with 10 bases lining up with TRBD2. Germline CDR1 is LGHDT and CDR2 is YNNKEL (reference sequence). The CDR3 has 18 residues. CDR3 amino acids: CASSQDHSGGASTDTQYF. The CDR3 coding sequence is TGTGCCAGCAGCCAAGATCACAGCGGGGGGGCCTCGACAGATACACAGTATTTT.

V is TRBV9 and J is TRBJ1-2, with D perhaps matching TRBD1 (5 bases). V was pared by 0 bases and J by 4 bases, with 13 bases between. The CDR3 is 15 residues long. Germline CDR1 is SGDLS and CDR2 is YYNGEE. The CDR3 reads CASSVGGEGFYGYTF. The DNA for the CDR3 is TGTGCCAGCAGCGTAGGTGGGGAGGGGTTCTATGGCTACACCTTC.

The V gene is TRBV3-1 (or the pseudogene TRBV3-2), the J gene TRBJ2-7; a weak D match, TRBD1 (5 bases). Deletions cut 4 bases from V and 3 bases from J, with 13 bases between. The CDR3 has 14 amino acids. Germline CDR1 is LGHDT and CDR2 is YNNKEL (reference sequence). CDR3 sequence: CASSPGLGDYEQYF. The CDR3 DNA reads TGTGCCAGCAGCCCCGGTCTAGGGGACTACGAGCAGTACTTC.

V is TRBV6-5 and J is TRBJ1-1; D is undetermined. Germline V gene sequence: CDR1 MNHEY, CDR2 SVGAGI. Trimming took off 8 bases at V and 2 bases at J, with 12 bases between the two ends. This CDR3 comprises 13 residues. The CDR3, as DNA: TGTGCCAGCCTTCCTAGACCTAACACTGAAGCTTTCTTT. Translated: CASLPRPNTEAFF.

V and J are TRBV14 and TRBJ1-3, with D perhaps TRBD1 (5 bases). This CDR3 has 17 residues. Trimming took off 0 bases at V and 0 bases at J, with 12 bases between the two ends. The germline V gene encodes CDR1 SGHDN and CDR2 FVKESK. CDR3 nucleotide sequence: TGTGCCAGCAGCCAAGACTACAGGAAATACTCTGGAAACACCATATATTTT. As protein: CASSQDYRKYSGNTIYF.

The CDR3 loop reads CASSSRQGRTDTQYF. The DNA of the CDR3 is TGTGCCAGCAGCTCACGACAGGGCCGCACAGATACGCAGTATTTT. V usage is TRBV7-2 and J usage is TRBJ2-3; 7 bases are a match to TRBD1. Germline V gene sequence: CDR1 SGHTA, CDR2 FQGNSA. The CDR3 is made up of 15 amino acids. The trim removed 4 bases at V and 1 base at J, leaving 5 bases unmatched.

CDR3 in DNA: TGTGCCGGAGGGACAGTTGCAACTAATGAAAAACTGTTTTTT. Translating gives CAGGTVATNEKLFF. The chain links TRBV30 to TRBJ1-4; 7 bases line up with TRBD1. Per germline, CDR1 GTSNPN and CDR2 SVGIG (reference sequence). V trimming: 8 bases; J trimming: 0 bases; junction bases outside the gene matches: 6. The CDR3 totals 14 residues.

The chain is built from TRBV7-2 and TRBJ2-7, with 9 bases aligning to TRBD2. Trimming removed 5 bases from V and 1 base from J; junction bases left unmatched: 3. The V gene's germline CDR1 is SGHTA and CDR2 FQGNSA. CDR3 length: 14 residues. In DNA, the CDR3 is TGTGCCAGCAGCCCAGCGGGGGGATCCTACGAGCAGTACTTC. As protein: CASSPAGGSYEQYF.

This clone was seen only once. The CDR3 bases are TGTGCCAGCAGTGCGGGACTAGCGGCGTACCAAGAGACCCAGTACTTC. Encoded protein: CASSAGLAAYQETQYF. The J gene is TRBJ2-5, the V gene TRBV25-1; 11 bases map to TRBD2. The CDR3 contains 16 residues. Germline CDR1 MGHDK, CDR2 SYGVNS. V lost 4 bases, J lost 0 bases, and 4 bases stayed unmatched.

The chain couples TRBV10-2 to TRBJ1-1; tentative D call: TRBD1 (5 bases). Germline V gene sequence: CDR1 WSHSY, CDR2 SAAADI. This CDR3 spans 13 amino acids. Trimming took 7 bases from V and 4 from J, leaving 13 bases between them. CDR3 DNA: TGCGCCAGCACGCCCGGGGGAGGCACTGAAGCTTTCTTT. Amino acid sequence: CASTPGGGTEAFF.

The V and J genes are TRBV28 and TRBJ1-2, with a tentative D call TRBD1 (5 bases). The germline V gene has CDR1 MDHEN and CDR2 SYDVKM. The CDR3 consists of 13 residues. The V end was cut by 3 bases, the J end by 8 bases, with 13 bases between. CDR3 nucleotide sequence: TGTGCCAGCAGTTTTCGGCAGGGTGGCGGCTACACCTTC. Translated: CASSFRQGGGYTF.

The rearrangement uses TRBV5-6 and TRBJ1-2; TRBD1 matches at 9 bases. The germline gives CDR1 SGHDT, CDR2 YYEEEE. The CDR3 loop spans 13 amino acids. Trimming took 7 bases from V and 7 from J; bases not matched to a gene: 8. The CDR3 DNA reads as TGTGCCAGCCTAGCCGGGACAGGGCTTGGCTACACCTTC. It encodes CASLAGTGLGYTF.

The V call is TRBV6-5, the J call TRBJ2-7, with 9 bases fitting TRBD1. V shed 0 bases, J shed 4 bases, and the junction held 4 bases outside the gene matches. The germline V gene has CDR1 MNHEY and CDR2 SVGAGI. The CDR3 sequence is 15 residues long. The CDR3 nucleotides are TGTGCCAGCAGTTACTCGGAGGGACAGGGTTACGAGCAGTACTTC. It yields the protein CASSYSEGQGYEQYF.

The chain combines TRBV11-2 with TRBJ1-2; the match to TRBD1 covers 12 bases. The length of the CDR3 is 18 residues. CDR1 is SGHAT and CDR2 is FQNNGV in the germline V gene. With V trimmed by 2 bases and J by 5 bases, 12 bases remained unmatched. The CDR3 DNA follows: TGTGCCAGCAGCTTAAGGCCTCCGGGACAGGGGGCCATGTATGGCTACACCTTC. Translated: CASSLRPPGQGAMYGYTF.

The V and J genes are TRBV6-5 and TRBJ1-1; D unresolved. The CDR3 is 14 residues long. Trimming stripped 5 bases from V and 8 bases from J, with 18 bases between. Germline CDR1 reads MNHEY; CDR2 reads SVGAGI. DNA for the CDR3: TGTGCCAGCAGTCCGTCCGGGGTCCTGCAAGAAGCTTTCTTT. This sequence encodes CASSPSGVLQEAFF.

The chain recombines TRBV25-1 with TRBJ2-6; TRBD2 agrees at 9 bases. CDR3 length: 17 amino acids. V trimming: 5 bases; J trimming: 0 bases; junction bases outside the gene matches: 5. Germline V gene sequence: CDR1 MGHDK, CDR2 SYGVNS. The CDR3 spells CASSLAGAPSGANVLTF. In nucleotides, the CDR3 is TGTGCCAGCAGTTTAGCGGGGGCCCCCTCTGGGGCCAACGTCCTGACTTTC.

The chain links TRBV7-9 to TRBJ1-6, with TRBD1 as a possible D gene (5 bases). With 5 bases removed from V and 1 base from J, the gap between germline ends came to 15 bases. The CDR3 is 17 residues long. CDR1 and CDR2 (germline): SEHNR, FQNEAQ (reference sequence). This CDR3 is CASSPTQGGSYNSPLHF. In nucleotides, the CDR3 is TGTGCCAGCAGCCCTACCCAGGGAGGATCCTATAATTCACCCCTCCACTTT.

The chain combines TRBV15 with TRBJ1-2; D possibly corresponds to TRBD1 (6 bases). The CDR3 consists of 19 residues. V was cut by 2 bases and J by 1 base, with 23 bases left in between. The germline gives CDR1 LNHNV, CDR2 YYDKDF (reference sequence). CDR3 amino acids: CATSRSIGQPDVINYGYTF. CDR3 DNA: TGTGCCACCAGCAGAAGTATTGGACAGCCCGATGTTATTAACTATGGCTACACCTTC.

The CDR3 sequence: CSASGQGGPRVPLHF. Here the CDR3 DNA reads TGCAGTGCTAGTGGCCAGGGGGGCCCGAGGGTACCCCTCCACTTT. V usage is TRBV20-1 and J usage is TRBJ1-6, with 7 bases matching TRBD1. Germline-derived CDR1 and CDR2 are DFQATT and SNEGSKA (reference sequence). This CDR3 is built from 15 residues. V trimming: 3 bases; J trimming: 12 bases; junction bases outside the gene matches: 14.

The chain carries TRBV28 and TRBJ1-5; possible D gene TRBD1, 6 bases. The germline gives CDR1 MDHEN, CDR2 SYDVKM. This CDR3 comprises 16 residues. V lost 4 bases, J lost 6 bases, and 19 bases lay in between. CDR3 coding DNA: TGTGCCAGCAGTTCGCCCAAAAACAGGGTTGGTCAGCCCCAGCATTTT. Translated, it gives CASSSPKNRVGQPQHF.

The chain links TRBV6-6 to TRBJ1-2; tentatively, D is TRBD1 (6 bases). This CDR3 is 13 amino acids long. The ends were cut back, 4 bases at V and 3 bases at J, with 9 bases in the middle. The germline CDR1 and CDR2 sequences are MNHNY and SVGAGI (reference sequence). The chain's CDR3 is CASSSRQDYGYTF. The CDR3 DNA reads as TGTGCCAGCAGTTCCCGACAGGACTATGGCTACACCTTC.

V gene TRBV7-9 combines with J gene TRBJ1-1; 7 bases map to TRBD1. V lost 6 bases to trimming and J lost 1 base; unmatched junction nucleotides: 2. The CDR3 spans 13 residues. Germline V gives CDR1 SEHNR, CDR2 FQNEAQ (reference sequence). The CDR3 DNA sequence: TGTGCCAGCAGGCGGGACAGGAACACTGAAGCTTTCTTT. Protein sequence: CASRRDRNTEAFF.

V usage is TRBV19 and J usage is TRBJ1-4; TRBD1 matches 9 bases. The ends lost 2 bases at V and 8 bases at J; junction bases unmatched: 6. The CDR3 is 15 amino acids. Germline-derived CDR1 and CDR2 are LNHDA and SQIVND (reference sequence). CDR3: CASSIWGQGKEKLFF. As DNA, the CDR3 is TGTGCCAGTAGTATATGGGGACAGGGAAAGGAAAAACTGTTTTTT. Together with reference TRBV19 and TRBJ1-4, the CDR3 gives the full variable domain: DGGITQSPKYLFRKEGQNVTLSCEQNLNHDAMYWYRQDPGQGLRLIYYSQIVNDFQKGDIAEGYSVSREKKESFPLTVTSAQKNPTAFYLCASSIWGQGKEKLFFGSGTQLSVL.

The chain carries TRBV12-2 and TRBJ2-1; TRBD2 is the table's D call, not checked against the DNA. TRBV12-2 constitutes a pseudogene. The CDR3 sequence is 19 residues long. The CDR3 sequence is CASRLGFRAGGSSYNEQFF. The CDR3, as DNA: TGTGCAAGTCGCTTAGGGTTTCGAGCGGGGGGATCCTCCTACAATGAGCAGTTCTTC.